This T cell receptor beta chain originates from a study of T cell changes during pregnancy in multiple sclerosis. In this sample, this clone turned up a few times. Repertoires were generated with immunoSEQ multiplex PCR, while TCRdb's copy carries only in-frame clones and drops some. The sample lists over 85,000 clones, approximately 89% occurring once. The specimen was peripheral blood, collected in the first trimester of pregnancy. The origin of this receptor is a female donor in good health, enrolled as a control in a pregnancy study.

The CDR3 is CASSLGGSRFEAFF. DNA for the CDR3: TGTGCCAGCAGTTTAGGGGGTTCGCGTTTTGAAGCTTTCTTT. This chain connects TRBV6-5 to TRBJ1-1; TRBD1 might be the D (6 bases). Germline lookup yields CDR1 MNHEY and CDR2 SVGAGI. The length of the CDR3 is 14 residues. V lost 4 bases and J lost 7, with 16 bases in between.